The rows below give T cell receptor beta chains drawn from one sample of a study of shared clonotypes between healthy human individuals. Clones were read by immunoSEQ multiplex PCR, and TCRdb kept only the in-frame ones, dropping some. The sample holds more than 2,000,000 clones, 90% to 95% seen once. Material: naive CD4+ T cells from PBMCs. The origin of the receptors is a man younger than 30 in good health. Some clones in this sample may be carry-over from other donors' samples. Both conserved end residues are part of each CDR3. The D gene is left open where the match is weak. A row's size may be missing; if present it is once, few, many or a size class.

>NA|NA|TRBJ2-1|TRBV28
TGTGCCAGCATCGAAGACCGATACAATGAGCAGTTCTTC
CASIEDRYNEQFF
>NA|TRBD2|TRBJ2-7|TRBV7-2
TGTGCCAGCAGCCCCGGGGGGTCCTACGAGCAGTACTTC
CASSPGGSYEQYF
>NA|NA|TRBJ2-7|TRBV29-1
TGCAGCGGAACTAGTACAGGCTACGAGCAGTACTTC
CSGTSTGYEQYF
>NA|NA|TRBJ2-3|TRBV28
TGTGCCAGCAGGCGGCGACTAGAAGCAGATACGCAGTATTTT
CASRRRLEADTQYF
>NA|NA|TRBJ1-1|TRBV6-5
TGTGCCAGCAGTTACTTCCCCCCCAGGGTGAACACTGAAGCTTTCTTT
CASSYFPPRVNTEAFF
>NA|NA|TRBJ2-7|TRBV6-5
TGTGCCAGCAGTTACGGCCAGACTTCCACCTACGAGCAGTACTTC
CASSYGQTSTYEQYF
>once|TRBD2|TRBJ2-7|TRBV7-9
TGTGCCAGCACTTCTTGGCCAGCGGGATACGAGCAGTACTTC
CASTSWPAGYEQYF
>few|NA|TRBJ1-1|TRBV28
TGTGCCAGCAGTCCCCAGACACTCGAGAGGGCTGAAGCTTTCTTT
CASSPQTLERAEAFF
>NA|NA|TRBJ2-1|TRBV5-6
TGTGCCAGCAACTTGCTTGGGAAAAACAATGAGCAGTTCTTC
CASNLLGKNNEQFF
>NA|TRBD1|TRBJ1-5|TRBV28
TGTGCCAGCAGTTTCCTGGACAGGAGGAATCAGCCCCAGCATTTT
CASSFLDRRNQPQHF
>NA|TRBD2|TRBJ2-5|TRBV5-1
TGCGCCAGCAGCTTGGCTATCACCGGGACTAGCGGGAAGACCCAGTACTTC
CASSLAITGTSGKTQYF
>NA|NA|TRBJ1-2|TRBV15
TGTGCCACCAGCAGAGAACGACCGAGTGGCTATGGCTACACCTTC
CATSRERPSGYGYTF
>NA|TRBD2|TRBJ2-1|TRBV19
TGTGCCAGTAGTACAAGCGGGAGCTCCTACAATGAGCAGTTCTTC
CASSTSGSSYNEQFF
>NA|NA|TRBJ2-1|TRBV28
TGTGCCAGCAGTAGGACTTTTTCCTACAATGAGCAGTTCTTC
CASSRTFSYNEQFF
>NA|NA|TRBJ1-5|TRBV19
TGTGCCAGTAGTATCGTTTCGGGGGGCAGTCAGCCCCAGCATTTT
CASSIVSGGSQPQHF
>once|TRBD2|TRBJ2-7|TRBV27
TGTGCCAGCAGTTTATACCCCGGGACTACCTACGAGCAGTACTTC
CASSLYPGTTYEQYF
>NA|NA|TRBJ1-2|TRBV5-1
TGCGCCAGCAGCTTGGATACTTCTCGGGGAGGCTACACCTTC
CASSLDTSRGGYTF
>NA|NA|TRBJ2-7|TRBV28
TGTGCCAGCAGGCCCACGGGGGTTGGGAACAGGGGAGACTACGAGCAGTACTTC
CASRPTGVGNRGDYEQYF
>once|NA|TRBJ2-5|TRBV19
TGTGCCAGTAGTTCGGGCCTAAGGGAGACCCAGTACTTC
CASSSGLRETQYF
>NA|NA|TRBJ2-1|TRBV27
TGTGCCAGCAGGACTTATAGGAGCTCCTACAATGAGCAGTTCTTC
CASRTYRSSYNEQFF
>NA|NA|TRBJ1-2|TRBV28
TGTGCCAGCAGTCCTCCCAACTATGGCTACACCTTC
CASSPPNYGYTF
>NA|NA|TRBJ1-1|TRBV5-4
TGTGCCAGCAGCCGCGGCCCCGACGCTGAAGCTTTCTTT
CASSRGPDAEAFF
>NA|TRBD2|TRBJ2-7|TRBV5-1
TGCGCCAGCAGCTTGAGGGGACTAGCGGGAGACGAGCAGTACTTC
CASSLRGLAGDEQYF
>NA|NA|TRBJ1-1|TRBV18
TGTGCCAGCTCACCAACTGGCGGGGCGGGCACTGAAGCTTTCTTT
CASSPTGGAGTEAFF
>NA|NA|TRBJ1-5|TRBV30
TGTGCCTGGAGTAAATCGAAAAGGGGTGCGGGCCAGCCCCAGCATTTT
CAWSKSKRGAGQPQHF
>NA|TRBD2|TRBJ2-2|TRBV12-5
TGTGCTAGTGGTTTGTCCGATACTAGCGGAGACACCGGGGAGCTGTTTTTT
CASGLSDTSGDTGELFF
>NA|TRBD2|TRBJ2-3|TRBV5-6
TGTGCCAGCATCCGGGGCACTAGCGGTCCTGAGACGCAGTATTTT
CASIRGTSGPETQYF
>once|NA|TRBJ2-1|TRBV30
TGTGCCTGGAGTCTGGACCAATACAATGAGCAGTTCTTC
CAWSLDQYNEQFF
>NA|TRBD1|TRBJ2-5|TRBV29-1
TGCAGCGTTGAACGACAGGGCAAAGAGACCCAGTACTTC
CSVERQGKETQYF